A selection of T cell receptor beta chains follows, all from one sample in a study of blood T cell repertoires in COVID-19. The protocol was immunoSEQ multiplex PCR, while the TCRdb copy is restricted to in-frame clones and leaves out a portion. The data show around 140,000 clones, with approximately 80% seen just once and less than 7.5% held by the top ten. The specimen sequenced was PBMCs or T cells enriched from blood (not recorded which). These receptors all stem from a woman between 50 and 59 years old who had recovered from COVID-19. Each CDR3 is given with its conserved first and last residue. D genes are given only for firm matches. Size tells how often a clone was seen (once, few, many) or the class of an expanded clone, and some rows leave it out.

V gene: TRBV3-1/TRBV3-2
D gene: NA
clone size: many
J gene: TRBJ2-1
CDR3 protein: CASSQGPSDEQFF
CDR3 DNA: TGTGCCAGCAGCCAAGGACCTAGCGATGAGCAGTTCTTC

V gene: TRBV3-1/TRBV3-2
D gene: NA
clone size: NA
J gene: TRBJ2-2
CDR3 protein: CASRRLSGELFF
CDR3 DNA: TGTGCCAGCAGGCGTCTCTCCGGGGAGCTGTTTTTT

V gene: TRBV7-2
D gene: NA
clone size: NA
J gene: TRBJ1-1
CDR3 protein: CASSLDISLNTEAFF
CDR3 DNA: TGTGCCAGCAGCTTGGACATTTCACTGAACACTGAAGCTTTCTTT

V gene: TRBV6-5
D gene: NA
clone size: NA
J gene: TRBJ2-1
CDR3 protein: CASSSRYRQDEQFF
CDR3 DNA: TGTGCCAGCAGTTCCCGGTATCGGCAGGATGAGCAGTTCTTC

V gene: TRBV7-9
D gene: TRBD2
clone size: NA
J gene: TRBJ2-1
CDR3 protein: CASSRGLATSSYNEQFF
CDR3 DNA: TGTGCCAGCAGTCGAGGACTAGCGACGAGCTCCTACAATGAGCAGTTCTTC

V gene: TRBV7-3
D gene: NA
clone size: few
J gene: TRBJ1-1
CDR3 protein: CASSLGMNTEAFF
CDR3 DNA: TGTGCCAGCAGCTTGGGCATGAACACTGAAGCTTTCTTT

V gene: TRBV5-1
D gene: TRBD1
clone size: NA
J gene: TRBJ1-4
CDR3 protein: CASSPGDRRNEKLFF
CDR3 DNA: TGCGCCAGCAGTCCTGGGGACAGGCGGAATGAAAAACTGTTTTTT

V gene: TRBV18
D gene: TRBD2
clone size: few
J gene: TRBJ2-1
CDR3 protein: CASSPPLAGGSSYNEQFF
CDR3 DNA: TGTGCCAGCTCACCACCTTTAGCGGGGGGGAGCTCCTACAATGAGCAGTTCTTC

V gene: TRBV7-2
D gene: NA
clone size: NA
J gene: TRBJ1-5
CDR3 protein: CASSPGGVVGQPQHF
CDR3 DNA: TGTGCCAGCAGCCCGGGGGGGGTAGTAGGTCAGCCCCAGCATTTT

V gene: TRBV7-2
D gene: NA
clone size: NA
J gene: TRBJ2-5
CDR3 protein: CASSFQVQETQYF
CDR3 DNA: TGTGCCAGCAGCTTTCAGGTGCAAGAGACCCAGTACTTC

V gene: TRBV9
D gene: TRBD1
clone size: once
J gene: TRBJ1-3
CDR3 protein: CASSPMAGQGAGNTIYF
CDR3 DNA: TGTGCCAGCAGCCCCATGGCGGGACAGGGCGCTGGAAACACCATATATTTT

V gene: TRBV30
D gene: NA
clone size: NA
J gene: TRBJ1-5
CDR3 protein: CAWRTAGSNQPQHF
CDR3 DNA: TGTGCCTGGAGGACAGCGGGGAGCAATCAGCCCCAGCATTTT

V gene: TRBV28
D gene: NA
clone size: NA
J gene: TRBJ1-4
CDR3 protein: CASSFLNNEKLFF
CDR3 DNA: TGTGCCAGCAGTTTCTTAAATAATGAAAAACTGTTTTTT

V gene: TRBV5-1
D gene: TRBD1
clone size: NA
J gene: TRBJ1-4
CDR3 protein: CASSPGQGGEKLFF
CDR3 DNA: TGCGCCAGCAGCCCGGGACAGGGGGGTGAAAAACTGTTTTTT

V gene: TRBV2
D gene: NA
clone size: NA
J gene: TRBJ1-3
CDR3 protein: CASSENGARGNTIYF
CDR3 DNA: TGTGCCAGCAGTGAAAATGGGGCGCGTGGAAACACCATATATTTT

V gene: TRBV19
D gene: NA
clone size: NA
J gene: TRBJ1-2
CDR3 protein: CASSIISRAGYTF
CDR3 DNA: TGTGCCAGTAGTATAATAAGCAGGGCTGGCTACACCTTC

V gene: TRBV4-2
D gene: TRBD1
clone size: NA
J gene: TRBJ1-3
CDR3 protein: CASSQEGIRGVTGNTIYF
CDR3 DNA: TGTGCCAGCAGCCAAGAGGGAATCAGGGGGGTAACTGGAAACACCATATATTTT

V gene: TRBV27
D gene: TRBD1
clone size: NA
J gene: TRBJ1-2
CDR3 protein: CASSLEGGQYTF
CDR3 DNA: TGTGCCAGCAGTTTGGAAGGGGGCCAATACACCTTC

V gene: TRBV7-2
D gene: NA
clone size: NA
J gene: TRBJ2-7
CDR3 protein: CASSLGGDEQYF
CDR3 DNA: TGTGCCAGCAGCTTAGGAGGAGACGAGCAGTACTTC

V gene: TRBV5-4
D gene: NA
clone size: NA
J gene: TRBJ2-2
CDR3 protein: CASSSGQNTGELFF
CDR3 DNA: TGTGCCAGCAGTTCGGGACAGAACACCGGGGAGCTGTTTTTT

V gene: TRBV11-3
D gene: NA
clone size: NA
J gene: TRBJ1-1
CDR3 protein: CASSFRGRIAFF
CDR3 DNA: TGTGCCAGCAGCTTCAGGGGAAGAATAGCTTTCTTT

V gene: TRBV3-1/TRBV3-2
D gene: NA
clone size: NA
J gene: TRBJ2-7
CDR3 protein: CASSLTGAYEQYF
CDR3 DNA: TGTGCCAGCAGCTTAACAGGAGCCTACGAGCAGTACTTC

V gene: TRBV10-1
D gene: NA
clone size: few
J gene: TRBJ1-1
CDR3 protein: CASSESPEVGEAFF
CDR3 DNA: TGCGCCAGCAGTGAGTCACCTGAGGTCGGTGAAGCTTTCTTT

V gene: TRBV7-2
D gene: NA
clone size: NA
J gene: TRBJ1-5
CDR3 protein: CASNLQANQPQHF
CDR3 DNA: TGTGCCAGCAACTTACAAGCCAATCAGCCCCAGCATTTT

V gene: TRBV2
D gene: TRBD1
clone size: NA
J gene: TRBJ1-6
CDR3 protein: CASNGGTENSPLHF
CDR3 DNA: TGTGCCAGCAACGGCGGGACAGAGAATTCACCCCTCCACTTT

V gene: TRBV28
D gene: TRBD1
clone size: NA
J gene: TRBJ1-5
CDR3 protein: CASSFLFAQTGYNQPQHF
CDR3 DNA: TGTGCCAGCAGTTTTCTATTTGCTCAGACAGGGTACAATCAGCCCCAGCATTTT

V gene: TRBV27
D gene: TRBD1
clone size: NA
J gene: TRBJ1-6
CDR3 protein: CASSFSGQTGPLHF
CDR3 DNA: TGTGCCAGCAGTTTTTCGGGACAGACCGGCCCCCTCCACTTT